This T cell receptor (beta chain) stems from a study of identical twins. Study results and caveats: Reduced insertions were recorded for abundant cord blood beta clonotypes, with no such pattern in memory repertoires.

As concerns this clonotype: Its antigen is currently unknown.

Addition of a universal primer site occurred through template switching, and cDNA carried unique molecular identifiers. One entry per CDR3 protein, called by TCRdb with MiXCR from the 5' RACE reads. The sample has some 1,700,000 distinct CDR3 sequences, roughly a third seen once; the top ten hold 0.27%. The sample was cord blood. The source is a newborn girl in good health.

The chain's CDR3 is CASSENPSSDEQFF. The CDR3 DNA reads as TGTGCCAGCAGCGAGAACCCTAGTAGCGATGAGCAGTTCTTC. The chain has TRBV13 and TRBJ2-1, with D possibly TRBD2 on 5 matching bases. The CDR3 length is 14 residues. CDR1 is PRHDT, CDR2 FYEKMQ, per germline (reference sequence). With 5 bases removed from V and 8 bases from J, the gap between germline ends came to 16 bases.